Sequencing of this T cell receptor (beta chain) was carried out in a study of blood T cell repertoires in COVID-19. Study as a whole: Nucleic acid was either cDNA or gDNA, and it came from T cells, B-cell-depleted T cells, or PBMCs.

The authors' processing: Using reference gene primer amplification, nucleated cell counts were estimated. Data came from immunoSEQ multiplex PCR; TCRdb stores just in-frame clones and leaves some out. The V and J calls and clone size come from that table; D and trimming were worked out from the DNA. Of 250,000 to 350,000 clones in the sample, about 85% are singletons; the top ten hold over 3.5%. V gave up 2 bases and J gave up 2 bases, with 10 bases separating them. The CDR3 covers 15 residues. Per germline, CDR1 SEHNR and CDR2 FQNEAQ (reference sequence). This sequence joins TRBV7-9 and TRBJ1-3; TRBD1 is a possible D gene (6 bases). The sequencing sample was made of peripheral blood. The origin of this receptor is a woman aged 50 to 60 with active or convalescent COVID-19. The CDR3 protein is CASSLSGGPGNTIYF. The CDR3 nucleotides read TGTGCCAGCAGCTTAAGCGGGGGCCCTGGAAACACCATATATTTT.